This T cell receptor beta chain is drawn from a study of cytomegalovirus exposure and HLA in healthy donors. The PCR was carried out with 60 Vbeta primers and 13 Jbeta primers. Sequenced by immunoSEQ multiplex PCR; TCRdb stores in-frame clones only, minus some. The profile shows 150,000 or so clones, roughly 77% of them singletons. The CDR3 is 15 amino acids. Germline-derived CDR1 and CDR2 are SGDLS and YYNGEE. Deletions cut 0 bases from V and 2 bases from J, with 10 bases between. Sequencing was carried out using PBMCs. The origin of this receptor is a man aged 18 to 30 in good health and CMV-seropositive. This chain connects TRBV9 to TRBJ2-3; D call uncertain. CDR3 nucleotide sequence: TGTGCCAGCAGCGTAGGGCAGTTATTCACAGATACGCAGTATTTT. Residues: CASSVGQLFTDTQYF. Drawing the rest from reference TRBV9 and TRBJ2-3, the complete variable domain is DSGVTQTPKHLITATGQRVTLRCSPRSGDLSVYWYQQSLDQGLQFLIQYYNGEERAKGNILERFSAQQFPDLHSELNLSSLELGDSALYFCASSVGQLFTDTQYFGPGTRLTVL.